The clone carrying this TCR beta chain was counted between two and nine times. As the sequencing template, cDNA was produced by extracting RNA and reverse transcribing it. Assay used: immunoSEQ multiplex PCR; TCRdb lists only in-frame clones, some missing. This table holds approximately 82,000 clones, roughly half found once. CDR1 is SQVTM, CDR2 ANQGSEA, per germline. V lost 3 bases to trimming and J lost 5 bases, with 16 bases between them. The CDR3 is made up of 15 amino acids. This entry comes from a study of CD8+ T cells in alopecia areata. The investigators collected lesional scalp punch biopsies and peripheral blood from alopecia areata patients.

J is TRBJ1-4 and V is TRBV29-1; tentative D call: TRBD1 (5 bases). The specimen was NKG2D-high CD8+ T cells sorted from blood. This clonotype originated in a human donor with alopecia areata. The CDR3 region has the DNA TGCAGCGTTGAGTGGGCGACAGCCGAGAATGAAAAACTGTTTTTT. Translated: CSVEWATAENEKLFF.